This T cell receptor (beta chain) was obtained from a study of blood T cell repertoires in COVID-19. Clones were sequenced by immunoSEQ multiplex PCR, and TCRdb holds only the in-frame ones, with some missing. The table shows some 81,000 clones, with 90% to 95% occurring only once. This CDR3 comprises 15 residues. After removal of 5 bases from V and 1 base from J, the junction contained 5 bases not matched to a gene. Germline assignment: CDR1 SGHTA and CDR2 FQGNSA. The sample comprised peripheral blood. The receptor's source is a human donor with active COVID-19. The donor label of this sample is uncertain. This chain links TRBV7-2 with TRBJ2-3; the match to TRBD2 covers 8 bases. The CDR3 DNA follows: TGTGCCAGCAGCCCAGCGGGGGTTCGCACAGATACGCAGTATTTT. Translated: CASSPAGVRTDTQYF.